A selection of T cell receptor beta chains follows, all from one sample in a study of blood T cell repertoires in COVID-19. The method was immunoSEQ multiplex PCR; TCRdb's version includes in-frame clones alone and lacks a portion of them. The sample lists 150,000 to 200,000 clones, about four fifths occurring once. Sequencing input: peripheral blood. These receptor sequences come from a man aged 35 to 55 who had recovered from COVID-19. The CDR3 runs from the conserved cysteine through the conserved F or W. Each record gives: V gene, J gene, clone size, D gene, CDR3 DNA, CDR3 protein. A D gene is named only where the DNA matches it firmly. Expanded clones are given a class, and other clones once, few, many or no size at all.

TRBV18	TRBJ1-6	.	.	TGTGCCAGCTCACCACTCGCCGAGGCTAATTCACCCCTCCACTTT	CASSPLAEANSPLHF
TRBV6-2/TRBV6-3	TRBJ2-3	.	.	TGTGCCAGCAGTTTTGGGGGGAGAGTAAATACGCAGTATTTT	CASSFGGRVNTQYF
TRBV4-2	TRBJ2-3	.	TRBD2	TGTGCCAGCAGCCAAGATGGACTAGCGACAGATACGCAGTATTTT	CASSQDGLATDTQYF
TRBV5-6	TRBJ2-3	once	.	TGTGCCAGCAGCTTGGACCTGGGGGGTACGCAGTATTTT	CASSLDLGGTQYF
TRBV9	TRBJ2-3	.	.	TGTGCCAGCAGCGTAGAAAGCTCTACGACAGATACGCAGTATTTT	CASSVESSTTDTQYF
TRBV5-6	TRBJ2-4	once	TRBD1	TGTGCCAGCAGCGGGATATTAGGACAGGGTGAAAACATTCAGTACTTC	CASSGILGQGENIQYF
TRBV11-3	TRBJ2-7	.	.	TGTGCCAGCAGTTCCCACTTCCATCTCCCCTACTACGAGCAGTACTTC	CASSSHFHLPYYEQYF
TRBV7-2	TRBJ2-7	few	.	TGTGCCAGCAGCTCGAACAGGGAAGCCTACGAGCAGTACTTC	CASSSNREAYEQYF
TRBV7-2	TRBJ2-5	.	TRBD2	TGTGCCAGCAGCTTAGGTGGACTAGCGGGGGCCCGGGAGACCCAGTACTTC	CASSLGGLAGARETQYF
TRBV6-5	TRBJ1-2	.	.	TGTGCCAGCAGTTGGGGGGGGTATGGCTACACCTTC	CASSWGGYGYTF
TRBV6-5	TRBJ1-6	.	.	TGTGCCAGCACTCAAACGGGGTGGCATAATTCACCCCTCCACTTT	CASTQTGWHNSPLHF
TRBV6-2/TRBV6-3	TRBJ2-5	.	TRBD2	TGTGCCAGCAGCCACTATGGGGGACTAGCGGGATGGCAGGAGACCCAGTACTTC	CASSHYGGLAGWQETQYF
TRBV7-2	TRBJ2-2	.	.	TGTGCCAGCAGCTCCCAAGGGCGGGCCGGGGAGCTGTTTTTT	CASSSQGRAGELFF
TRBV9	TRBJ1-6	few	.	TGTGCCAGCAGCGTCGGAGAGAGGTATAATTCACCCCTCCACTTT	CASSVGERYNSPLHF
TRBV6-6	TRBJ2-3	.	.	TGTGCCAGCAAGGGAGAGGAGCCTTTTGGGGATACGCAGTATTTT	CASKGEEPFGDTQYF
TRBV28	TRBJ1-4	.	.	TGTGCCAGCAGTTTTGGGCCGAATGAAAAACTGTTTTTT	CASSFGPNEKLFF
TRBV7-2	TRBJ1-2	.	TRBD1	TGTGCCAGCAGCTTTAGGGGACAGGGTAATGGCTACACCTTC	CASSFRGQGNGYTF
TRBV5-4	TRBJ2-5	.	TRBD2	TGTGCCAGCAGTTTAGCGGGGGACCCCCAAGAGACCCAGTACTTC	CASSLAGDPQETQYF
TRBV5-5	TRBJ2-7	.	.	TGTGCCAGCAGCTTGGGTTACGGGATCTACGAGCAGTACTTC	CASSLGYGIYEQYF
TRBV4-3	TRBJ1-6	.	.	TGCGCCAGCAGCCAAGCACATAAACAGGGAGTTTCACCCCTCCACTTT	CASSQAHKQGVSPLHF
TRBV9	TRBJ2-1	.	.	TGTGCCAGCGGGAGCATCAGTGTTTATAGCAGCGAGCAGTTCTTC	CASGSISVYSSEQFF
TRBV15	TRBJ2-3	.	TRBD2	TGTGCCACCGCGGGACTAGCGGGAAGCGCGCAGTATTTT	CATAGLAGSAQYF
TRBV5-6	TRBJ2-3	.	.	TGTGCCAGCAGCCCACTGACTTTAGACAGCACAGATACGCAGTATTTT	CASSPLTLDSTDTQYF
TRBV24-1	TRBJ2-3	.	TRBD1	TGTGCCACCAGTGACCCCGGACAGGGGGCCCCAGATACGCAGTATTTT	CATSDPGQGAPDTQYF
TRBV28	TRBJ1-1	many	.	TGTGCCAGCTATTCTACAGTTAGGGAAGCTTTCTTT	CASYSTVREAFF
TRBV19	TRBJ1-2	few	TRBD1	TGTGCCAGTAGTAGGGGGAGGGACAGGGATGGCTACACCTTC	CASSRGRDRDGYTF
TRBV11-3	TRBJ2-1	.	TRBD2	TGTGCCAGCAGTTCTGAACCGGGACTAGCTATATGGGGGCAGTTCTTC	CASSSEPGLAIWGQFF
TRBV23-1	TRBJ2-7	.	TRBD1	TGCGCCAGCAGTCCGCCGGGACAGGGGGAGTACGAGCAGTACTTC	CASSPPGQGEYEQYF
TRBV4-2	TRBJ1-4	few	.	TGTGCCAGCAGCCGCGGGACGATGGGGGATGAAAAACTGTTTTTT	CASSRGTMGDEKLFF
TRBV30	TRBJ1-6	.	TRBD1	TGTGCCGAAGGACAGGGACTTAATTCACCCCTCCACTTT	CAEGQGLNSPLHF
TRBV25-1	TRBJ2-1	.	TRBD2	TGTGCCAGCAGTGTTAGCGGGAGGGCCCCTAATGAGCAGTTCTTC	CASSVSGRAPNEQFF
TRBV11-2	TRBJ1-1	.	TRBD1	TGTGCCAGCATTAAGGGGGCGGGGAACACTGAAGCTTTCTTT	CASIKGAGNTEAFF
TRBV12-3/TRBV12-4	TRBJ2-5	.	.	TGTGCCAGCAGTTTAGGACAGAGGGAGACCCAGTACTTC	CASSLGQRETQYF